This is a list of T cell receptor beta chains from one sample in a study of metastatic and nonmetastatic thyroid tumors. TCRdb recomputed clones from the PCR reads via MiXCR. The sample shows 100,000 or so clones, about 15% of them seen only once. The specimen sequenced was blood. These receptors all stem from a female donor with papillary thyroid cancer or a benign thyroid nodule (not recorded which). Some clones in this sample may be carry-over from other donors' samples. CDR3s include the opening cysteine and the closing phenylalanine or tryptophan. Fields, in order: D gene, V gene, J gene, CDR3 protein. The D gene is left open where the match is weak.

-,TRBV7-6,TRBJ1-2,CASSLLGAGYGYTF
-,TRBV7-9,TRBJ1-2,CASSLGWGEDYGYTF
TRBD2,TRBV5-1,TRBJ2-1,CASSLDSGGRDEQFF
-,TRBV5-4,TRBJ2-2,CASSLTRNTGELFF
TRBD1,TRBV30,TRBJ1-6,CALTGSYNSPLHF
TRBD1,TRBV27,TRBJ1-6,CASSPGTAGVNSPLHF
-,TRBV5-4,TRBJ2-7,CASSLVGQSWDEQYF
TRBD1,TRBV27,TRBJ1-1,CASSFLRDRTEAFF
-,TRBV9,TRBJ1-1,CASSGGRDTEAFF
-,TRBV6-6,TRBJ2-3,CASSYPKGTRSTDTQYF
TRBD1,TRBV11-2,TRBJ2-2,CASSSRDRGRYTGELFF
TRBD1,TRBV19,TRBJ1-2,CASRMPWDSNYGYTF
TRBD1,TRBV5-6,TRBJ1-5,CASSFYIGTGGQPQHF
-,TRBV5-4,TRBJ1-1,CASSLAGALGAEAFF
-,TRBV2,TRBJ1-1,CASSEGGPGGTEAFF
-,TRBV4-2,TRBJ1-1,CASSRDGRVPLNTEAFF
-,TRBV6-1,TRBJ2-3,CAVAGVSCTDTQYF
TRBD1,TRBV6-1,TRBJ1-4,CASSTRQGAGEKLFF
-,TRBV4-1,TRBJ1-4,CASSRQGPATNEKLFF
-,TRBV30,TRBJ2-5,CAWSVPYGAYQETQYF
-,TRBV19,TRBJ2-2,CASSPRDTGELLF
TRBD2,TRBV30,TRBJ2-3,CAWSVGAGGSTDTQYF
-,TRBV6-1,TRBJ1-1,CSSTLTLGTEAFF
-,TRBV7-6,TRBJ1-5,CASSLRVCRASNQPQHF
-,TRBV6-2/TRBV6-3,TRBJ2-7,CASSPDSSYEQYF
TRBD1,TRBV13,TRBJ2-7,CASSLDRASYEQYF
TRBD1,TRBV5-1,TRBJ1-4,CASTIEGQGVEFF
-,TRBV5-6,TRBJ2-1,CASSPTGTNEQFF
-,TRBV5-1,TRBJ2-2,CASAGNTGELFF
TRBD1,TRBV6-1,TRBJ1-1,CASSEGGQGTKTEAFF